The rows below give T cell receptor beta chains drawn from one sample of a study of cytomegalovirus exposure and HLA in healthy donors. TCRdb's copy holds only in-frame clones and misses some; the assay was immunoSEQ multiplex PCR. The sample shows 300,000 or so clones, roughly four fifths of them seen only once. Sequenced material: PBMCs. Source of these receptors: a woman aged 40 to 50 in good health and CMV-seropositive. Both conserved end residues are part of each CDR3. The order of the fields is V gene, clone size, J gene, D gene, CDR3 protein, CDR3 DNA. The D gene is left open where the match is weak. Not every row has a clone size; where given, it reads once, few, many or a size class.

TRBV2	NA	TRBJ1-4	NA	CASSEQGPPEKLFF	TGTGCCAGCAGTGAACAGGGGCCGCCAGAAAAACTGTTTTTT
TRBV7-9	NA	TRBJ1-4	NA	CASSLGGDNEKLFF	TGTGCCAGCAGCTTAGGGGGCGATAATGAAAAACTGTTTTTT
TRBV18	NA	TRBJ2-5	NA	CASSRTLYQETQYF	TGTGCCAGCTCACGGACACTGTACCAAGAGACCCAGTACTTC
TRBV7-9	NA	TRBJ1-1	NA	CSSSRNRESFF	TGTTCCAGCAGCCGAAACAGGGAGTCTTTCTTT
TRBV4-2	NA	TRBJ2-1	TRBD2	CASSQDSAGGFHNEQFF	TGTGCCAGCAGCCAAGATTCAGCGGGAGGGTTCCACAATGAGCAGTTCTTC
TRBV28	few	TRBJ2-3	NA	CASVQGRRTLTDTQYF	TGTGCCAGCGTACAGGGACGTCGAACATTGACAGATACGCAGTATTTT
TRBV4-2	few	TRBJ2-1	NA	CASSYHSGSVSYNEQFF	TGTGCCAGCAGCTACCACAGCGGCAGCGTTTCCTACAATGAGCAGTTCTTC
TRBV10-3	NA	TRBJ2-7	NA	CAISVGGTAYEQYF	TGTGCCATCAGTGTGGGCGGGACCGCCTACGAGCAGTACTTC
TRBV4-3	NA	TRBJ1-2	NA	CASSRRTEASYGYTF	TGCGCCAGCAGCCGTAGGACAGAGGCATCCTATGGCTACACCTTC
TRBV9	NA	TRBJ2-5	NA	CASSVVPGVKTQYF	TGTGCCAGCAGCGTAGTTCCGGGGGTGAAGACCCAGTACTTC
TRBV14	NA	TRBJ2-1	TRBD2	CASERVTSGMIYNEQFF	TGTGCCAGCGAACGGGTGACTAGCGGGATGATTTACAATGAGCAGTTCTTC
TRBV4-2	NA	TRBJ1-2	NA	CASSHMSGVRDGYTF	TGTGCCAGCAGCCACATGTCAGGGGTTCGAGATGGCTACACCTTC
TRBV10-3	NA	TRBJ2-7	TRBD1	CAITDRVGAGEQYF	TGTGCCATCACCGACAGGGTAGGTGCGGGCGAGCAGTACTTC
TRBV18	NA	TRBJ1-1	NA	CASSPYPEMNTEAFF	TGTGCCAGCTCACCATACCCGGAGATGAACACTGAAGCTTTCTTT
TRBV30	few	TRBJ1-2	NA	CAWSGGVTNYGYTF	TGTGCCTGGAGTGGCGGGGTAACAAACTATGGCTACACCTTC
TRBV5-1	NA	TRBJ2-7	NA	CASSLAAGLNYEQYF	TGCGCCAGCAGCTTGGCCGCGGGTCTCAACTACGAGCAGTACTTC
TRBV15	NA	TRBJ1-4	TRBD1	CATSRRTGVDEKLFF	TGTGCCACCAGCAGAAGGACAGGGGTGGACGAAAAACTGTTTTTT
TRBV29-1	NA	TRBJ2-3	TRBD1	CSVNTDRASTDTQYF	TGCAGCGTTAATACGGACAGGGCTAGCACAGATACGCAGTATTTT
TRBV2	NA	TRBJ1-1	NA	CASSETGNTEAFF	TGTGCCAGCAGCGAGACAGGGAACACTGAAGCTTTCTTT
TRBV7-2	NA	TRBJ1-2	TRBD1	CASSTGALDYGYTF	TGTGCCAGCAGCACAGGGGCTCTCGACTATGGCTACACCTTC
TRBV7-9	NA	TRBJ2-3	NA	CASSSGTETDTQYF	TGTGCCAGCAGCTCCGGGACTGAGACAGATACGCAGTATTTT
TRBV10-3	NA	TRBJ2-2	NA	CAISQGHTGELFF	TGTGCCATCAGCCAGGGTCACACCGGGGAGCTGTTTTTT
TRBV6-6	NA	TRBJ2-1	NA	CASSYLTDEQFF	TGTGCCAGCAGTTACTTAACGGATGAGCAGTTCTTC
TRBV18	NA	TRBJ2-1	NA	CASSPLQGYEQFF	TGTGCCAGCTCACCACTGCAGGGGTATGAGCAGTTCTTC
TRBV11-2	NA	TRBJ2-1	NA	CASSALGDEQFF	TGTGCCAGCAGCGCCCTCGGGGATGAGCAGTTCTTC
TRBV4-3	NA	TRBJ2-5	TRBD2	CASSQEGTSGSTRQETQYF	TGCGCCAGCAGCCAAGAGGGGACTAGCGGGAGTACGAGGCAAGAGACCCAGTACTTC
TRBV15	NA	TRBJ2-5	NA	CATSRDQRGGFKRETQYF	TGTGCCACCAGCAGAGATCAGCGAGGGGGTTTTAAGAGGGAGACCCAGTACTTC
TRBV5-1	NA	TRBJ1-4	NA	CASSGRAGTNEKLFF	TGCGCCAGCAGCGGTCGGGCAGGGACTAATGAAAAACTGTTTTTT
TRBV29-1	NA	TRBJ2-2	NA	CSAAGRNTGELFF	TGCAGCGCTGCAGGGCGGAACACCGGGGAGCTGTTTTTT
TRBV7-9	NA	TRBJ2-7	NA	CASSSGGRGRSYEQYF	TGTGCCAGCAGCTCCGGGGGACGTGGCCGTAGCTACGAGCAGTACTTC
TRBV18	NA	TRBJ2-3	TRBD2	CASSPSGRAPDTQYF	TGTGCCAGCTCACCAAGCGGGAGGGCCCCAGATACGCAGTATTTT
TRBV2	NA	TRBJ2-7	NA	CASSGQRVESYEQYF	TGTGCCAGCAGTGGCCAACGGGTAGAATCCTACGAGCAGTACTTC
TRBV11-2	NA	TRBJ1-4	NA	CASSLWTAATNEKLFF	TGTGCCAGCAGCTTATGGACAGCAGCAACTAATGAAAAACTGTTTTTT
TRBV28	NA	TRBJ1-2	NA	CASSLLPAYYGYTF	TGTGCCAGCAGTTTACTACCCGCTTACTATGGCTACACCTTC
TRBV7-2	NA	TRBJ2-5	NA	CASSLGLPPGTQYF	TGTGCCAGCAGCTTAGGACTCCCCCCGGGGACCCAGTACTTC
TRBV7-2	NA	TRBJ2-1	NA	CASSLAGVYNEQFF	TGTGCCAGCAGCTTAGCGGGAGTGTACAATGAGCAGTTCTTC
TRBV7-2	NA	TRBJ2-7	TRBD1	CASSGQGFEQYF	TGTGCCAGCAGTGGACAGGGATTCGAGCAGTACTTC
TRBV9	NA	TRBJ1-5	TRBD1	CASSATGANNQPQHF	TGTGCCAGCAGCGCCACAGGGGCTAACAATCAGCCCCAGCATTTT
TRBV29-1	NA	TRBJ1-2	NA	CSAGGGYGYTF	TGCAGCGCCGGGGGGGGGTATGGCTACACCTTC
TRBV2	NA	TRBJ2-1	TRBD2	CASSVGAGRGHNEQFF	TGTGCCAGCAGTGTGGGAGCGGGGAGGGGCCACAATGAGCAGTTCTTC
TRBV2	NA	TRBJ2-1	TRBD2	CASSDVLAGAYNEQFF	TGTGCCAGCAGTGATGTTCTAGCGGGGGCCTACAATGAGCAGTTCTTC
TRBV6-5	NA	TRBJ2-7	NA	CASSQGVEQYF	TGTGCCAGCAGTCAAGGGGTCGAGCAGTACTTC
TRBV7-8	NA	TRBJ2-7	NA	CASSVLLWGGEQYF	TGTGCCAGCAGCGTTCTCCTGTGGGGCGGCGAGCAGTACTTC
TRBV19	NA	TRBJ1-5	TRBD1	CASSTPQTGGRDQPQHF	TGTGCCAGTAGTACCCCGCAGACAGGGGGAAGGGATCAGCCCCAGCATTTT
TRBV21-1	NA	TRBJ2-1	NA	CASSKPSSGRWANEQFF	TGTGCCAGCAGCAAACCCTCTAGCGGGAGGTGGGCCAATGAGCAGTTCTTC
TRBV18	few	TRBJ1-5	NA	CASSDESGEPQHF	TGTGCCAGCTCAGACGAGTCAGGGGAGCCCCAGCATTTT
TRBV11-2	NA	TRBJ2-2	NA	CASSPRSGRNTGELFF	TGTGCCAGCAGCCCCAGATCCGGGAGGAACACCGGGGAGCTGTTTTTT
TRBV7-9	NA	TRBJ2-7	NA	CASSSQGRSYEQYF	TGTGCCAGCAGCTCACAGGGTCGCTCCTACGAGCAGTACTTC
TRBV4-1	NA	TRBJ2-5	TRBD2	CASSQDPAGVGQETQYF	TGCGCCAGCAGCCAGGACCCAGCGGGAGTCGGGCAAGAGACCCAGTACTTC
TRBV19	NA	TRBJ2-5	TRBD1	CASSRGQLMEETQYF	TGTGCCAGTAGTAGGGGACAGCTAATGGAGGAGACCCAGTACTTC
TRBV13	few	TRBJ2-1	NA	CASSLAVLTPDNEQFF	TGTGCCAGCAGCTTAGCCGTTCTCACACCCGACAATGAGCAGTTCTTC
TRBV4-3	NA	TRBJ2-5	TRBD2	CASSHFVAGSREETQYF	TGCGCCAGCAGCCATTTCGTAGCGGGATCGAGAGAAGAGACCCAGTACTTC
TRBV18	once	TRBJ2-3	NA	CASSLASTDTQYF	TGTGCCAGCTCACTAGCTAGCACAGATACGCAGTATTTT
TRBV7-6	NA	TRBJ1-3	NA	CASSLSENTIYF	TGTGCCAGCAGCTTATCCGAGAACACCATATATTTT
TRBV4-1	NA	TRBJ2-2	TRBD1	CASSRGQGGTGELFF	TGCGCCAGCAGCCGCGGACAGGGAGGCACCGGGGAGCTGTTTTTT
TRBV27	NA	TRBJ1-5	NA	CATTRWAGENQPQHF	TGTGCCACGACCCGCTGGGCAGGGGAAAATCAGCCCCAGCATTTT
TRBV6-5	NA	TRBJ2-7	NA	CASSYVGTGPEQYF	TGTGCCAGCAGTTACGTAGGAACAGGGCCCGAGCAGTACTTC
TRBV19	few	TRBJ2-7	TRBD1	CASSMTGGGLGEQYF	TGTGCCAGTAGTATGACAGGGGGCGGACTCGGCGAGCAGTACTTC